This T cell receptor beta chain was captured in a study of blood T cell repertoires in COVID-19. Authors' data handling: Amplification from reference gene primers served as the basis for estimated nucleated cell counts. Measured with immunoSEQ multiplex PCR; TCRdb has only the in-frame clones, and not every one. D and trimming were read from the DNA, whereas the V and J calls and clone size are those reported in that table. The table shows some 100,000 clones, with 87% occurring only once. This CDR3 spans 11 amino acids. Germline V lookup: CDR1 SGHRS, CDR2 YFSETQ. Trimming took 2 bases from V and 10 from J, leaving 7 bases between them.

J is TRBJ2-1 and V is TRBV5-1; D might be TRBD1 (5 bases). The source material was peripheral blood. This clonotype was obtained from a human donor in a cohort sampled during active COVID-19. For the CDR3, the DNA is TGCGCCAGCAGCTTCAGGACAGAGCAGTTCTTC. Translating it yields CASSFRTEQFF.